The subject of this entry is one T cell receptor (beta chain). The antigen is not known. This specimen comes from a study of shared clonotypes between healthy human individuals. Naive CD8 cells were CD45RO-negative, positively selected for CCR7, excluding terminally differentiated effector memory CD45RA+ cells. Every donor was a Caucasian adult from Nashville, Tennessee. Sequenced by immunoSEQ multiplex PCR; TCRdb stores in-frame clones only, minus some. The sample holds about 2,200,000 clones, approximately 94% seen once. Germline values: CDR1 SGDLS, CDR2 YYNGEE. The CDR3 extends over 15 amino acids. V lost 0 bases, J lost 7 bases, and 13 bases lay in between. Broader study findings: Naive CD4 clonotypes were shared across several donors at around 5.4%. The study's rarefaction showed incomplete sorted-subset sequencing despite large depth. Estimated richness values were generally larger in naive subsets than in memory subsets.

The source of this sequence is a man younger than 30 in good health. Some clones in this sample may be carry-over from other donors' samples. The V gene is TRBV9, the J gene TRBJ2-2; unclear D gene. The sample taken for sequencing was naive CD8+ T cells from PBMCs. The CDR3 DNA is TGTGCCAGCAGCGTAGACGGTCGGGTTATCGGGGAGCTGTTTTTT. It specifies CASSVDGRVIGELFF.